The clone carrying this TCR beta chain appeared many times. Its antigen is undetermined. MiXCR, applied by TCRdb to the multiplex PCR reads, yields one record per CDR3 protein. The sample lists 100,000 to 150,000 distinct CDR3 sequences, 20% to 25% occurring once. This entry belongs to a study of breast tumors, draining lymph nodes, adjacent tissues. Findings and caveats of the study: Data fit most tumor T cells coming from lymph node, expanding in tumor. Tumor TCR diversity was below lymph nodes but above nontumor tissue. Luminal-like breast cancer showed significantly higher tumor–nontumor repertoire similarity than basal-like.

CDR3 length: 15 residues. CDR1 LGHDT and CDR2 YNNKEL come from the germline V gene (reference sequence). V gave up 8 bases and J gave up 8 bases; unmatched junction bases: 6. The lymph nodes were axillary draining lymph nodes from breast cancer patients. The source is a female donor with breast cancer. Some clones in this sample may be carry-over from other donors' samples. This sequence joins TRBV3-1 and TRBJ2-1; 16 positions agree with TRBD2. Material: axillary lymph node tissue. In nucleotides, the CDR3 is TGTGCCAGCTCGCCCGGGACTAGCGGGGGGGATGAGCAGTTCTTC. Translation gives CASSPGTSGGDEQFF.